The clone carrying this T cell receptor (beta chain) occurred a few times. Its specificity is not known. The data derive from a study of CD8 T cells in ankylosing spondylitis. Whole-study results and caveats: Significant enrichment of disease-linked clones was reported in matched ankylosing spondylitis synovial fluid. Seemingly distinctive of ankylosing spondylitis blood was a TCR beta motif formed by eight highly homologous variants.

As the method for making TCR beta libraries, quantitative 5'-RACE with molecular barcodes was used. Each CDR3 protein gets one entry after TCRdb re-called the 5' RACE reads with MiXCR. The sample has approximately 240,000 distinct CDR3 sequences, 20% to 30% seen once. Trimming removed 6 bases from V and 5 bases from J; junction bases left unmatched: 5. The CDR3 totals 12 residues. Looked up from germline, CDR1 is DFQATT and CDR2 is SNEGSKA (reference sequence). The sequence was collected from a male donor with ankylosing spondylitis or in good health (not recorded which). Material: blood, either unsorted or a sorted T cell fraction (not recorded which). The J gene is TRBJ1-1, the V gene TRBV20-1; 8 bases fit TRBD1. CDR3: CSARTGRTEAFF. DNA of the CDR3: TGCAGTGCCAGGACAGGGCGTACTGAAGCTTTCTTT.